The 2 T cell receptor beta chains reported below all come from one sample, sequenced in a study of shared clonotypes between healthy human individuals. Generated by immunoSEQ multiplex PCR, the TCRdb table keeps only in-frame clones and is missing some. The sample has more than 550,000 clones, roughly 72% seen once; the top ten hold roughly 1.8%. Sequencing was done on a sample of memory CD4+ T cells sorted from blood. As for subset: CD45RA-negative fraction. The receptor set was obtained from a woman in her twenties or thirties in good health.

The V gene is TRBV28, the J gene TRBJ2-7; 8 nucleotides align to TRBD2. The CDR3 contains 19 residues. Per the germline V gene, CDR1 is MDHEN and CDR2 is SYDVKM. V was clipped by 6 bases and J by 7 bases; unmatched bases: 26. CDR3 loop: CASSPPGGFIRRRPGEQYF. The CDR3 nucleotides read TGTGCCAGCAGCCCCCCGGGGGGGTTTATCCGCAGGCGTCCGGGGGAGCAGTACTTC.

This clone has ten or more counts. This chain links TRBV11-2 with TRBJ2-7; maybe TRBD2 (5 bases). The ends were cut back, 4 bases at V and 1 base at J, with 20 bases in the middle. Germline loops: CDR1 SGHAT, CDR2 FQNNGV. The CDR3 consists of 17 residues. The CDR3 reads CASSSTNPEVGSYEQYF. Here the CDR3 DNA reads TGTGCCAGCAGCTCCACCAACCCGGAGGTAGGATCCTACGAGCAGTACTTC.